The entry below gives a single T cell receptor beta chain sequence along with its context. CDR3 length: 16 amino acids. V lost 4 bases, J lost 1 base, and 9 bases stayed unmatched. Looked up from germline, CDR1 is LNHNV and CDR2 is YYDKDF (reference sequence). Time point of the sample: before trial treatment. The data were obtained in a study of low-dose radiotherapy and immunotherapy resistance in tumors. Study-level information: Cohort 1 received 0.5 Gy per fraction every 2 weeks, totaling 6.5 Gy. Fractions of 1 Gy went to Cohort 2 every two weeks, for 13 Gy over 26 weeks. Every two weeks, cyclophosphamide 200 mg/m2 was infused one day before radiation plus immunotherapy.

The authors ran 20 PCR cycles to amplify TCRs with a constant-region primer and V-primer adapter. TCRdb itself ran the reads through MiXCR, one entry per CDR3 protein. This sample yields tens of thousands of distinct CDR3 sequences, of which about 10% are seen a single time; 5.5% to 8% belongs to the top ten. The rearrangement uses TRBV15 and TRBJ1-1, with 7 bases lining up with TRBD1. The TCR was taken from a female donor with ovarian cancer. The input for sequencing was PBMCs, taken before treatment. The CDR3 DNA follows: TGTGCCACCAGCAACAGGGGAGGGTTGGGGAACACTGAAGCTTTCTTT. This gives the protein CATSNRGGLGNTEAFF.